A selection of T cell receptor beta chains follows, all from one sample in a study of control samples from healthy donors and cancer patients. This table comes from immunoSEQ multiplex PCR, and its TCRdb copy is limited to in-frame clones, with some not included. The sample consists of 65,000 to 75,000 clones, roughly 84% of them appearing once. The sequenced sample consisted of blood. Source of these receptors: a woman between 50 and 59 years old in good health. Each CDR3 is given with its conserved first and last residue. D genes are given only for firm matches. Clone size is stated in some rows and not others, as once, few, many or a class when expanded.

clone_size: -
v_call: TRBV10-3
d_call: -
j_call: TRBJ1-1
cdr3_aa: CAISVGTTNTEAFF
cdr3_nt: TGTGCCATCAGTGTAGGGACAACGAACACTGAAGCTTTCTTT

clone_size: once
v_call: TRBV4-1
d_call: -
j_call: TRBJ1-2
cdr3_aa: CASSPPGGGYGYTF
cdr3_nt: TGCGCCAGCAGCCCCCCGGGAGGTGGGTATGGCTACACCTTC

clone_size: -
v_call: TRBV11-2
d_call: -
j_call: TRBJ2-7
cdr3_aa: CASSPTLGSYEQYF
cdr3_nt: TGTGCCAGCAGCCCGACACTGGGCTCCTACGAGCAGTACTTC

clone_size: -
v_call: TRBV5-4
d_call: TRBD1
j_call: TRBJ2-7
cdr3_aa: CASSLGTGGDEQYF
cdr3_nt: TGTGCCAGCAGCCTCGGGACAGGGGGGGACGAGCAGTACTTC

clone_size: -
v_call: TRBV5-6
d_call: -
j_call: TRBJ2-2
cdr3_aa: CASSLNLRDTGELFF
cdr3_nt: TGTGCCAGCAGCTTGAATCTGAGGGACACCGGGGAGCTGTTTTTT

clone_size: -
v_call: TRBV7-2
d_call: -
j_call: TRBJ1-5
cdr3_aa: CASSLAYQGQPQHF
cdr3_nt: TGTGCCAGCAGCTTAGCGTATCAGGGTCAGCCCCAGCATTTT

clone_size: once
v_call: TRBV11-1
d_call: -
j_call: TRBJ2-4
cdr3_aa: CASSLRTPNIQYF
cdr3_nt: TGTGCCAGCAGCCTGAGGACTCCAAACATTCAGTACTTC

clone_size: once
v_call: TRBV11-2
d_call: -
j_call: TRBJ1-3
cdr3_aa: CASSSVDSGNTIYF
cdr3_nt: TGTGCCAGCAGCTCCGTAGACTCTGGAAACACCATATATTTT

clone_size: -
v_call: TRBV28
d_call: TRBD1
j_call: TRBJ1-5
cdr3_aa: CASSSWDRKYSNQPQHF
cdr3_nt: TGTGCCAGCAGTTCATGGGACAGAAAATATAGCAATCAGCCCCAGCATTTT

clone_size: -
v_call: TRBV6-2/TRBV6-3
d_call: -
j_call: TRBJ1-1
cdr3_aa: CASSYVGRPRPEAFF
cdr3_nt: TGTGCCAGCAGTTACGTTGGACGACCCAGGCCTGAAGCTTTCTTT

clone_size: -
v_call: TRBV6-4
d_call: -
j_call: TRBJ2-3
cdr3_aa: CASSPSTSIADTQYF
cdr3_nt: TGTGCCAGCAGCCCCTCGACTAGTATCGCAGATACGCAGTATTTT

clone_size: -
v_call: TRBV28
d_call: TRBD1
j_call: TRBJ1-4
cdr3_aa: CASSLWDRGGNEKLFF
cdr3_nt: TGTGCCAGCAGTTTATGGGACAGGGGGGGGAATGAAAAACTGTTTTTT

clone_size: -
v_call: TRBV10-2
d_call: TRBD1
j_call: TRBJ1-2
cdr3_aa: CASNILPGQLYGYTF
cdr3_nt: TGCGCCAGCAATATCTTGCCGGGACAGCTCTATGGCTACACCTTC